Each of the 14 T cell receptor beta chains below was sequenced from the same sample in a study of OX40 agonist ivuxolimab in advanced cancers. The protocol was immunoSEQ multiplex PCR, while the TCRdb copy is restricted to in-frame clones and leaves out a portion. Among some 130,000 clones listed, approximately 90% were seen once. The sequencing here drew on CD4+ or CD8+ T cells sorted from blood, taken in a trial of the OX40 agonist ivuxolimab. Receptors originate from an adult with an advanced solid tumor such as melanoma, head and neck, liver or kidney cancer.

This chain joins TRBV19 and TRBJ2-3, with a weak D call TRBD2 (6 bases). Germline values: CDR1 LNHDA, CDR2 SQIVND (reference sequence). V was trimmed by 7 bases and J by 7 bases, leaving 18 bases between them. CDR3 length equals 14 residues. CDR3 DNA sequence: TGTGCCAGTACGGTTGCTGGGGGGTTGAATACGCAGTATTTT. Translation gives CASTVAGGLNTQYF. Variable domain in full (rest from reference TRBV19 and TRBJ2-3): DGGITQSPKYLFRKEGQNVTLSCEQNLNHDAMYWYRQDPGQGLRLIYYSQIVNDFQKGDIAEGYSVSREKKESFPLTVTSAQKNPTAFYLCASTVAGGLNTQYFGPGTRLTVL.

The chain is built from TRBV7-2 and TRBJ2-3, with D possibly being TRBD1 (6 bases). Germline V gives CDR1 SGHTA, CDR2 FQGNSA. The V end lost 0 bases, the J end lost 3 bases, and 13 bases lay between the germline ends. CDR3 size: 16 residues. CDR3 DNA sequence: TGTGCCAGCAGCTTAGCACCAGGGGTTTATACAGATACGCAGTATTTT. Its protein product is CASSLAPGVYTDTQYF.

This rearrangement joins TRBV4-3 to TRBJ1-6; maybe TRBD1 (6 bases). Germline CDR1 and CDR2: LGHNA and YSLEER. The CDR3 totals 14 residues. V shed 2 bases and J shed 10 bases, with 12 bases lying between them. The CDR3 bases are TGCGCCAGCAGCCAACCCGACAGGAGCTCACCCCTCCACTTT. Translation: CASSQPDRSSPLHF.

This sequence joins TRBV7-2 and TRBJ1-6; TRBD1 matches 9 bases. Germline V CDR1 and CDR2: SGHTA, FQGNSA. The CDR3 totals 15 residues. After removal of 3 bases from V and 7 bases from J, the junction contained 4 bases not matched to a gene. CDR3 coding DNA: TGTGCCAGCAGCTTCGGACAGGGGAGCAATTCACCCCTCCACTTT. Translated: CASSFGQGSNSPLHF.

This clone appeared once. The chain employs TRBV28 and TRBJ2-7, with D tentatively TRBD1 (5 bases). This CDR3 spans 16 amino acids. Trimming removed 5 bases at V and 4 bases at J, with 21 bases between. Germline loops: CDR1 MDHEN, CDR2 SYDVKM. The CDR3 is CASSPAPLAGRYEQYF. The CDR3 DNA follows: TGTGCCAGCAGTCCAGCCCCCCTGGCAGGGCGATACGAGCAGTACTTC.

This clone was seen a single time. The chain couples TRBV19 to TRBJ2-3, with no clear D. This CDR3 contains 16 residues. CDR1 and CDR2 from the germline V gene are LNHDA and SQIVND (reference sequence). Between the trimmed V and J ends, which lost 1 base and 6 bases, there was a span of 17 bases. CDR3 in DNA: TGTGCCAGTAGTATAGCAGCCCCTCCCACCTCGGATACGCAGTATTTT. This sequence encodes CASSIAAPPTSDTQYF.

V and J are TRBV4-3 and TRBJ2-3; 9 bases map to TRBD1. Trimming removed 4 bases from V and 1 base from J; junction bases left unmatched: 3. The CDR3 runs to 15 residues. Germline V gives CDR1 LGHNA, CDR2 YSLEER. The CDR3 loop reads CASSLQGARTDTQYF. The CDR3 DNA follows: TGCGCCAGCAGCCTACAGGGGGCACGCACAGATACGCAGTATTTT.

The chain couples TRBV11-2 to TRBJ2-1; D call uncertain. Trimming took off 8 bases at V and 0 bases at J, with 14 bases between the two ends. Germline CDR1 reads SGHAT; CDR2 reads FQNNGV. The CDR3 loop spans 15 amino acids. Here the CDR3 reads CASRRNPTSYNEQFF. The DNA for the CDR3 is TGTGCCAGCCGCCGGAACCCTACCTCCTACAATGAGCAGTTCTTC.

The chain couples TRBV7-2 to TRBJ1-2, with D maybe TRBD1 (5 bases). Germline V gene sequence: CDR1 SGHTA, CDR2 FQGNSA. There are 16 residues in the CDR3. V was shortened by 3 bases and J by 0 bases, with 14 bases between the two germline ends. The DNA of the CDR3 is TGTGCCAGCAGCTTCCAGGACACGATTTCTAACTATGGCTACACCTTC. The encoded protein is CASSFQDTISNYGYTF.

Here the CDR3 DNA reads TGTGCCAGCAGGGGACTAGCGGGGGGACCTAGCACAGATACGCAGTATTTT. Its protein product is CASRGLAGGPSTDTQYF. The chain joins TRBV28 to TRBJ2-3; 15 bases align to TRBD2. Trimming cost V 6 bases and J 0 bases; bases outside gene matches: 4. CDR1 MDHEN and CDR2 SYDVKM come from the germline V gene. The CDR3 is made up of 17 amino acids. The entire variable domain, with the rest obtained from reference TRBV28 and TRBJ2-3, is as follows: DVKVTQSSRYLVKRTGEKVFLECVQDMDHENMFWYRQDPGLGLRLIYFSYDVKMKEKGDIPEGYSVSREKKERFSLILESASTNQTSMYLCASRGLAGGPSTDTQYFGPGTRLTVL.

The gene calls are TRBV5-4 and TRBJ2-5, with TRBD2 matching over 10 bases. The CDR3 covers 16 residues. V lost 3 bases and J lost 7; bases outside the gene matches: 12. CDR1 is SGHNT and CDR2 is YYREEE in the germline V gene (reference sequence). The chain's CDR3 is CASSWSSGGAGGTQYF. The CDR3, as DNA: TGTGCCAGCAGCTGGTCCAGCGGGGGGGCCGGCGGGACCCAGTACTTC.

J is TRBJ1-1 and V is TRBV28, with 7 bases that match TRBD1. The CDR3 runs 19 residues. Germline assignment: CDR1 MDHEN and CDR2 SYDVKM. J was trimmed by 5 bases and V by 1 base; bases with no gene match: 19. The CDR3 DNA reads as TGTGCCAGCAGTTTATTGGCGACAGGGTCTGGGTTCTTCAGTACTGAAGCTTTCTTT. Translation gives CASSLLATGSGFFSTEAFF. Drawing the rest from reference TRBV28 and TRBJ1-1, the complete variable domain is DVKVTQSSRYLVKRTGEKVFLECVQDMDHENMFWYRQDPGLGLRLIYFSYDVKMKEKGDIPEGYSVSREKKERFSLILESASTNQTSMYLCASSLLATGSGFFSTEAFFGQGTRLTVV.

The chain employs TRBV11-3 and TRBJ2-1, with a weak D call TRBD2 (5 bases). This CDR3 has 20 amino acids. The V end lost 5 bases, the J end lost 2 bases, and 28 bases lay between the germline ends. Germline-derived CDR1 and CDR2 are SGHNT and YENEEA. For the CDR3, the DNA is TGTGCCAGCAGCCTAGCCCGGGTAGCCCTTGGGAGCGGACCCTACAATGAGCAGTTCTTC. This gives the protein CASSLARVALGSGPYNEQFF.

J is TRBJ2-1 and V is TRBV2; 8 bases align to TRBD1. Germline lookup yields CDR1 SNHLY and CDR2 FYNNEI. The CDR3 consists of 14 residues. Unmatched junction bases numbered 9, after V lost 6 bases and J lost 8 bases. The CDR3 protein is CASRPQGASDEQFF. The CDR3 DNA is TGTGCCAGCAGGCCCCAGGGGGCGTCCGATGAGCAGTTCTTC.